This note documents a single TCR beta chain sequence. The germline V gene encodes CDR1 SGHDT and CDR2 YYEEEE. The CDR3 is 14 residues long. The ends were cut back, 4 bases at V and 5 bases at J, with 15 bases in the middle. This record comes from a study of CD8+CD57+ T cells in acquired aplastic anemia. Whoever was chosen for sequencing had shown CD8+CD57+ cell expansion by flow cytometry. Genomic DNA acted as the template from which TCR beta VDJ combination and CDR3 sequence profiling were carried out. In TCRdb, the reads were re-called with MiXCR into one record per CDR3 protein. The sample carries about 180,000 distinct CDR3 sequences, nearly 65% recorded once.

This receptor was identified in a human donor with aplastic anemia. Sequencing used sorted CD4+, CD8+, or CD8+CD57+ T cells (not recorded which) from PBMCs. The chain uses TRBV5-6 and TRBJ2-5; D might be TRBD1 (6 bases). Here the CDR3 reads CASSPGQRRETQYF. CDR3 sequence (DNA): TGTGCCAGCAGCCCCGGACAGCGAAGGGAGACCCAGTACTTC.